The clone carrying this T cell receptor (beta chain) has a count of ten or more. This entry comes from a study of patients and donors after allogeneic stem cell transplantation. TCRdb used MiXCR to reprocess the RT-PCR reads, holding one entry per CDR3 protein. The table includes tens of thousands of distinct CDR3 sequences, approximately 5% detected once. Source material: blood, either unsorted or a sorted T cell fraction (not recorded which). The TCR sequence derives from a human donor who was either an allogeneic HSCT recipient or a stem cell or donor lymphocyte infusion donor (not recorded which). It is not recorded whose cells these are; they may come from a transplant donor.

The CDR3 loop is CASSPQGRTDTQYF. CDR3 nucleotide sequence: TGCGCCAGCAGCCCGCAGGGCCGCACAGATACGCAGTATTTT. V is TRBV5-1 and J is TRBJ2-3; weak D call: TRBD1 (5 bases). The ends were cut back, 4 bases at V and 1 base at J, with 10 bases in the middle. This CDR3 spans 14 amino acids. The germline V gene encodes CDR1 SGHRS and CDR2 YFSETQ. Complete variable domain (other parts from reference TRBV5-1 and TRBJ2-3): KAGVTQTPRYLIKTRGQQVTLSCSPISGHRSVSWYQQTPGQGLQFLFEYFSETQRNKGNFPGRFSGRQFSNSRSEMNVSTLELGDSALYLCASSPQGRTDTQYFGPGTRLTVL.